This TCR beta chain came from a study of blood T cell repertoires in COVID-19. Study as a whole: Sources were T cells, B-cell-depleted T cells, or PBMCs; the material itself was cDNA or gDNA.

V gave up 8 bases and J gave up 0 bases, with 16 bases separating them. The germline CDR1 and CDR2 sequences are SEHNR and FQNEAQ (reference sequence). CDR3 length equals 15 residues. In the original processing: The assay estimated nucleated cells by amplifying reference gene primers. The method was immunoSEQ multiplex PCR; TCRdb's version includes in-frame clones alone and lacks a portion of them. V and J calls plus clone size are reproduced from that table; the DNA served to infer D and trimming. The sample has tens of thousands of clones, 80% to 95% seen once. This clone was recorded only once. The receptor comes from a man older than 75 with acute or convalescent COVID-19. The chain employs TRBV7-9 and TRBJ2-5, with D tentatively TRBD2 (6 bases). Sequences were obtained from peripheral blood. The CDR3 reads CASHPPVADQETQYF. The DNA for the CDR3 is TGTGCCAGCCACCCCCCCGTAGCGGACCAAGAGACCCAGTACTTC.